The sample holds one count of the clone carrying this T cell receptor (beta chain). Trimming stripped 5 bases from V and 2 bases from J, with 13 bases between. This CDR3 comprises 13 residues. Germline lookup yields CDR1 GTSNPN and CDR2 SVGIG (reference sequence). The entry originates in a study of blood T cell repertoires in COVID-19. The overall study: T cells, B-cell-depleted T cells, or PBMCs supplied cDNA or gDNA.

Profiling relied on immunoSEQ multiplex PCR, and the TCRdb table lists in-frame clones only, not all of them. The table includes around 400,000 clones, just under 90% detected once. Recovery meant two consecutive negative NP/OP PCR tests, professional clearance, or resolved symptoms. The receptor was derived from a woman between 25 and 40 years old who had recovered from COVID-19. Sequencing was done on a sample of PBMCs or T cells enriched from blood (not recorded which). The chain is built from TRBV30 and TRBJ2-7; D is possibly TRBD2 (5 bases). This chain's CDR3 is CAWDSLATYEQYF. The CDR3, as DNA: TGTGCCTGGGATAGCCTAGCAACCTACGAGCAGTACTTC.